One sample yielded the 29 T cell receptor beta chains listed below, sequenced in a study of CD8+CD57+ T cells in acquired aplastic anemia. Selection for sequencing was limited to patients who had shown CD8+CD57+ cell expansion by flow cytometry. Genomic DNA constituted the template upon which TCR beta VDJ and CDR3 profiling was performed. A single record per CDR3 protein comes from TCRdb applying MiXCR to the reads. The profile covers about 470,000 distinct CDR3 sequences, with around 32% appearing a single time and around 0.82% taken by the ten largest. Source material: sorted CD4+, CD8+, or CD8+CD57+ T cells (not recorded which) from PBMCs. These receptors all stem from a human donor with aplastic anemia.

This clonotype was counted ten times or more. The CDR3 nucleotides are TGTGCCAGCAGCAGAGCGGCCCAAGAGACCCAGTACTTC. It is translated as CASSRAAQETQYF. The chain uses TRBV9 and TRBJ2-5, with D perhaps matching TRBD2 (5 bases). With 4 bases removed from V and 1 base from J, the gap between germline ends came to 8 bases. Germline-derived CDR1 and CDR2 are SGDLS and YYNGEE. CDR3 length: 13 amino acids.

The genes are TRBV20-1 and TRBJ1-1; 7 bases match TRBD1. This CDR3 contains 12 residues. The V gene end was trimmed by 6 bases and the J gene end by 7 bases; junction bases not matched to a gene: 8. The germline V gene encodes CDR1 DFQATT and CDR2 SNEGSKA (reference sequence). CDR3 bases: TGCAGTGCAGGCGGGGACAGCGGTGAAGCTTTCTTT. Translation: CSAGGDSGEAFF.

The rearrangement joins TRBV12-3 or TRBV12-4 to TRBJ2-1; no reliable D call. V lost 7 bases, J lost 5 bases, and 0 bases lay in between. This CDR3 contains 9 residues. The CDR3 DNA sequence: TGTGCCAGCAACAATGAGCAGTTCTTC. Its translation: CASNNEQFF.

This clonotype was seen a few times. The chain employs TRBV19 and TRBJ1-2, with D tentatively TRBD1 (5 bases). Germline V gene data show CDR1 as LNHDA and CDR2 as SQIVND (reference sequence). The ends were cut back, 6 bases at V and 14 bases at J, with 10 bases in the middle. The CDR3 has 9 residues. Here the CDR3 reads CASRGGGTF. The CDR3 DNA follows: TGTGCCAGTAGGGGGGGGGGGACCTTC.

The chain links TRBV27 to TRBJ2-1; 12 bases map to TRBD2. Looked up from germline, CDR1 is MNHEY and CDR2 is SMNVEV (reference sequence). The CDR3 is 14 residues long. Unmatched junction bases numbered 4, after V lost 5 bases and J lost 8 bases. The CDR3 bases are TGTGCCAGCAGTCGACTAGCGGGAGAAGATGAGCAGTTCTTC. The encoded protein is CASSRLAGEDEQFF.

CDR3 loop: CATSRDPSSYEHF. The DNA of the CDR3 is TGTGCCACCAGCAGAGATCCGTCATCCTACGAGCATTTT. The gene calls are TRBV15 and TRBJ1-5, with D uncertain. This CDR3 spans 13 amino acids. Trimming removed 0 bases at V and 14 bases at J, with 14 bases between. CDR1 and CDR2 (germline): LNHNV, YYDKDF (reference sequence). Filled out from reference TRBV15 and TRBJ1-5, the complete variable domain reads DAMVIQNPRYQVTQFGKPVTLSCSQTLNHNVMYWYQQKSSQAPKLLFHYYDKDFNNEADTPDNFQSRRPNTSFCFLDIRSPGLGDTAMYLCATSRDPSSYEHFGDGTRLSIL.

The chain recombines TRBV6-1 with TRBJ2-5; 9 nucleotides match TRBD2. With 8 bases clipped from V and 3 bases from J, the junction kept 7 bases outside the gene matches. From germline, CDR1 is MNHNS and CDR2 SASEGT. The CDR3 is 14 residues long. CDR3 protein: CASEGSSGEETQYF. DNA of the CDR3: TGTGCCAGCGAGGGTTCTAGCGGGGAAGAGACCCAGTACTTC.

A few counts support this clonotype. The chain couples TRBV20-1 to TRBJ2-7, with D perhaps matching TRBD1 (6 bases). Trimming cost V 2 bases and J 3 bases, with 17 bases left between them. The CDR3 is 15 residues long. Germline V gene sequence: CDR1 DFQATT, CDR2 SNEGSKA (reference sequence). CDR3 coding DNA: TGCAGTGCTAGAAGCGGACAGTTTTCCAACTACGAGCAGTACTTC. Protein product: CSARSGQFSNYEQYF.

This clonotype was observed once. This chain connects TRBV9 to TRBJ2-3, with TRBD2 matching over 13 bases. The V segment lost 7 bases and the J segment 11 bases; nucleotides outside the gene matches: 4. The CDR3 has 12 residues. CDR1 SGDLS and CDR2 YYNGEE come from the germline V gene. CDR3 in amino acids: CASGLAGVVQYF. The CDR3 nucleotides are TGTGCCAGCGGACTAGCGGGAGTAGTGCAGTATTTT.

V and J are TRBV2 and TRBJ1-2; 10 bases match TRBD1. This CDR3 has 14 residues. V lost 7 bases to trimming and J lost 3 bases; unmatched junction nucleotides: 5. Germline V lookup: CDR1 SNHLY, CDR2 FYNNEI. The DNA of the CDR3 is TGTGCCAGCATCCGGGACAGGGGCGACTATGGCTACACCTTC. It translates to CASIRDRGDYGYTF.

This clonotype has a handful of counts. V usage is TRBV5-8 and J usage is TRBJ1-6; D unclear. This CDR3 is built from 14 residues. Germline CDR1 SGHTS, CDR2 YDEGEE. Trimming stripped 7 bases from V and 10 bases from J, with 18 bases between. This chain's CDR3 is CASPRWVSASPLHF. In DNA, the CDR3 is TGTGCCAGCCCCCGGTGGGTTAGTGCGTCACCCCTCCACTTT.

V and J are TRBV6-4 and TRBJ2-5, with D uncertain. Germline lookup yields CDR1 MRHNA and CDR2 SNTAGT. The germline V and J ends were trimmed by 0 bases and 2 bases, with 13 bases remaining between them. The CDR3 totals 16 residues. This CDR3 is CASSDSWLDGQETQYF. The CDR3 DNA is TGTGCCAGCAGTGACTCTTGGCTCGATGGTCAAGAGACCCAGTACTTC.

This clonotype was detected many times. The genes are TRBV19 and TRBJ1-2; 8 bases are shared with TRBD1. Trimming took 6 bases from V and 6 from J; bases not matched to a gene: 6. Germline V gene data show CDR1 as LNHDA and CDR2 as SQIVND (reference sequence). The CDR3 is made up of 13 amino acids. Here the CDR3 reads CASRKQGVDGYTF. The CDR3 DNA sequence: TGTGCCAGTAGAAAACAGGGGGTTGATGGCTACACCTTC.

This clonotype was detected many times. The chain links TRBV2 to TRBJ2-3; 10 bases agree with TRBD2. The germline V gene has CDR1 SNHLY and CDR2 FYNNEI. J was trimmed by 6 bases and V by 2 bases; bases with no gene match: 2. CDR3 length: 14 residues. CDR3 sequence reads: CASSELAGVDTQYF. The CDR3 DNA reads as TGTGCCAGCAGTGAACTAGCGGGAGTTGATACGCAGTATTTT.

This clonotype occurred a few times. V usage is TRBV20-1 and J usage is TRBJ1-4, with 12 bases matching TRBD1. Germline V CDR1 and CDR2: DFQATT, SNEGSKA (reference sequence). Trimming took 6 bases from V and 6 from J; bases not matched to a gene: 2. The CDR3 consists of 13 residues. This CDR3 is CSAGTGGHEKLFF. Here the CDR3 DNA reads TGCAGTGCCGGGACAGGGGGCCATGAAAAACTGTTTTTT.

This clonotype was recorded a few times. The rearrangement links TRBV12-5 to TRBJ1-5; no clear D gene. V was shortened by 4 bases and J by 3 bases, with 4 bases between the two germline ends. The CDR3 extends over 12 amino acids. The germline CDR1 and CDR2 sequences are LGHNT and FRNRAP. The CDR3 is CASGSLNQPQHF. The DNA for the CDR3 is TGTGCTAGTGGTTCGCTCAATCAGCCCCAGCATTTT.

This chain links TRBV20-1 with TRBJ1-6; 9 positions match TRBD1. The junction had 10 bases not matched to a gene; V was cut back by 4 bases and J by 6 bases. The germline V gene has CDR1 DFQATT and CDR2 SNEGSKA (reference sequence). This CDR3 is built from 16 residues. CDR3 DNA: TGCAGTGCTATACCGGGACAGGGTATTGTTAATTCACCCCTCCACTTT. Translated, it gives CSAIPGQGIVNSPLHF.

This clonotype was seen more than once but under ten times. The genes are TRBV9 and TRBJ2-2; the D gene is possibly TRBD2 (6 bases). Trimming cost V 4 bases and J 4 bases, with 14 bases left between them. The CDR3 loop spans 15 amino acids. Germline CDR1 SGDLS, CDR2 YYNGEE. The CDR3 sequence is CASSQVGGTTGELFF. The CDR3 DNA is TGTGCCAGCAGCCAGGTGGGGGGAACCACCGGGGAGCTGTTTTTT.

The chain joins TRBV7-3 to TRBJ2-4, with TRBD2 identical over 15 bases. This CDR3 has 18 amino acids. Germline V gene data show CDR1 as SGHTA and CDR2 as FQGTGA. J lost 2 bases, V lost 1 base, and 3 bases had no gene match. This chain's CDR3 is CASSLIGTSGGTKNIQYF. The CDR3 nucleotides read TGTGCCAGCAGCTTAATAGGGACTAGCGGGGGGACCAAAAACATTCAGTACTTC.

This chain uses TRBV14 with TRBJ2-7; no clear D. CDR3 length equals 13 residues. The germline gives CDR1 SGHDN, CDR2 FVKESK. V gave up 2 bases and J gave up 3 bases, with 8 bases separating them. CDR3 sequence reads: CASSQLQFYEQYF. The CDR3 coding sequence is TGTGCCAGCAGCCAACTACAATTCTACGAGCAGTACTTC.

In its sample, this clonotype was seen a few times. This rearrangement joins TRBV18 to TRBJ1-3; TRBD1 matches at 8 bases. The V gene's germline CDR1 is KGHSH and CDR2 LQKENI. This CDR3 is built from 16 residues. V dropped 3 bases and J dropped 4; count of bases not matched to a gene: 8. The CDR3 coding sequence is TGTGCCAGCTCACCCCTCGGACAGGGATGGGGAAACACCATATATTTT. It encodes CASSPLGQGWGNTIYF.

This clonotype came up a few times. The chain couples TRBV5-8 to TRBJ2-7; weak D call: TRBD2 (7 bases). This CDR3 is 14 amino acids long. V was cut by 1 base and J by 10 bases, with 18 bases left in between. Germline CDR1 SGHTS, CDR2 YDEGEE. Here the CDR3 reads CASSLYRGAANQYF. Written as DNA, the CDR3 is TGTGCCAGCAGCTTGTACCGGGGGGCGGCGAACCAGTACTTC.

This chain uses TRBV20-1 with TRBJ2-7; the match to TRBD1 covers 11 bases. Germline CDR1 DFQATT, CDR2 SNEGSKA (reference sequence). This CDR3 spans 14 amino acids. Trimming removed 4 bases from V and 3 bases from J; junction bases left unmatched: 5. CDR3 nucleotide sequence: TGCAGTGCTACCCAGGGACAGGGGGTCTACGAGCAGTACTTC. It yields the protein CSATQGQGVYEQYF.

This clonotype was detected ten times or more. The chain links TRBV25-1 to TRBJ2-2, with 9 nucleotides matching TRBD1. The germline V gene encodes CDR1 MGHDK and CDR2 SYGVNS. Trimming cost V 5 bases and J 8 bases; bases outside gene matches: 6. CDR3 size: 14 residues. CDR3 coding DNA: TGTGCCAGCAGTCCGACAGGGGGAAGAGGGGAGCTGTTTTTT. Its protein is CASSPTGGRGELFF.

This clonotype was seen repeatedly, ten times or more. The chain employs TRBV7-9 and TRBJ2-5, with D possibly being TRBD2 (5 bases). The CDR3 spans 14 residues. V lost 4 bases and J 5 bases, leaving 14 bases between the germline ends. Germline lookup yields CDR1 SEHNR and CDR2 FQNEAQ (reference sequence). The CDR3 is CASSYGLEAETQYF. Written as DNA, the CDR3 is TGTGCCAGCAGCTATGGTCTGGAGGCGGAGACCCAGTACTTC.

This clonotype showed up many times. The CDR3 sequence: CASTQLLNSPLHF. CDR3 coding DNA: TGTGCCAGCACCCAATTACTCAATTCACCCCTCCACTTT. The V gene is TRBV6-1, the J gene TRBJ1-6; D is uncertain. The germline gives CDR1 MNHNS, CDR2 SASEGT. Trimming stripped 7 bases from V and 7 bases from J, with 11 bases between. The CDR3 covers 13 residues.

The CDR3 DNA follows: TGCGCCAGCAGCTTGGCCCGTACAGGAGGCACTGAAGCTTTCTTT. Translated: CASSLARTGGTEAFF. The chain combines TRBV5-1 with TRBJ1-1, with D possibly being TRBD1 (5 bases). The CDR3 totals 15 residues. The V end was cut by 0 bases, the J end by 4 bases, with 13 bases between. Germline V CDR1 and CDR2: SGHRS, YFSETQ.

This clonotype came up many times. The CDR3 bases are TGTGCCAGCAGCTACCTGGCGAACAACTATGGCTACACCTTC. This sequence encodes CASSYLANNYGYTF. The chain combines TRBV7-2 with TRBJ1-2; D is uncertain. This CDR3 is 14 amino acids long. V was cut by 4 bases and J by 2 bases, with 11 bases left in between. The germline V gene encodes CDR1 SGHTA and CDR2 FQGNSA. Combining the CDR3 with reference TRBV7-2 and TRBJ1-2 gives the whole variable domain GAGVSQSPSNKVTEKGKDVELRCDPISGHTALYWYRQSLGQGLEFLIYFQGNSAPDKSGLPSDRFSAERTGGSVSTLTIQRTQQEDSAVYLCASSYLANNYGYTFGSGTRLTVV.

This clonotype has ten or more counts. The CDR3 DNA sequence: TGTGCCAGCAGCTTAGTTCAGCAAGAGACCCAGTACTTC. It yields the protein CASSLVQQETQYF. The chain uses TRBV7-2 and TRBJ2-5, with D unresolved. CDR1 SGHTA and CDR2 FQGNSA come from the germline V gene. V was trimmed by 1 base and J by 2 bases, leaving 5 bases between them. The CDR3 has 13 residues.